The following is a TCR beta chain sequence with its context. This record belongs to a study of blood T cell repertoires in COVID-19. Trimming took 0 bases from V and 5 from J, leaving 4 bases between them. The CDR3 spans 12 residues. The germline V gene encodes CDR1 MNHNY and CDR2 SVGAGI (reference sequence). The data were produced by immunoSEQ multiplex PCR, yet TCRdb's version contains in-frame clones alone and is incomplete. The table includes under 200,000 clones, about 86% detected once. The source is a woman aged 55-75 years with COVID-19, enrolled during active disease. The chain carries TRBV6-6 and TRBJ1-1; unclear D gene. Sequencing was done on a sample of peripheral blood. The CDR3 region has the DNA TGTGCCAGCAGTTACTCGAGAACTGAAGCTTTCTTT. This codes for CASSYSRTEAFF.